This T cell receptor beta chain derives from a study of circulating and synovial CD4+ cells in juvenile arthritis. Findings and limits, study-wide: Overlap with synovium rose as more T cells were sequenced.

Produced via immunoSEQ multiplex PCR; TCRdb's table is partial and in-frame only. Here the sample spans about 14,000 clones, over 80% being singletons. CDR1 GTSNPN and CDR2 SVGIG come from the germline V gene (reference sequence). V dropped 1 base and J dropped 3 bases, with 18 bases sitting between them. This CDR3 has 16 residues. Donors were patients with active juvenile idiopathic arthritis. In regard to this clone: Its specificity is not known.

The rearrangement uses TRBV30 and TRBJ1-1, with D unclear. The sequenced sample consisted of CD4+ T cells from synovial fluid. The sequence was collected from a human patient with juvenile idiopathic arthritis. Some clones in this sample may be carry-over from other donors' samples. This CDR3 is CAWSGLNVNEHTEAFF. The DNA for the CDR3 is TGTGCCTGGAGTGGTCTAAACGTCAATGAACACACTGAAGCTTTCTTT.